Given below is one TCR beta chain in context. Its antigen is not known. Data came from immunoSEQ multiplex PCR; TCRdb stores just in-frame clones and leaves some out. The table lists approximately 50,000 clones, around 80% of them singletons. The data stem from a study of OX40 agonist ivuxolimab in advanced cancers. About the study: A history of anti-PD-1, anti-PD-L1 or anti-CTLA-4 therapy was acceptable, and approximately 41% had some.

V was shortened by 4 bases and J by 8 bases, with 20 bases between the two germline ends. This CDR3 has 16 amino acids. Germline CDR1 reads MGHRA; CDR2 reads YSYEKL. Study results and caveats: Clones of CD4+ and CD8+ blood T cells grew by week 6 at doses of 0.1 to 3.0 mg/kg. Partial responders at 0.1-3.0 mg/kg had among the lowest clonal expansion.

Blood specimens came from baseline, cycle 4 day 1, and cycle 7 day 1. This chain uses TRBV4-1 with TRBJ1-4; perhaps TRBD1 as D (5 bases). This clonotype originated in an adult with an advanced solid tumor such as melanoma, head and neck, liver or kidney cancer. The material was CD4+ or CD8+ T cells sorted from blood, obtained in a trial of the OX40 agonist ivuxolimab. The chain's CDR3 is CASSPHPGPQGEKLFF. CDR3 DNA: TGCGCCAGCAGCCCCCACCCAGGGCCTCAAGGGGAAAAACTGTTTTTT.